This T cell receptor (beta chain) originates from a study of CD8 T cells in ankylosing spondylitis. The CDR3 totals 15 residues. Germline V gives CDR1 SGHAT, CDR2 FQNNGV. Trimming removed 4 bases from V and 6 bases from J, with 16 bases in between. Study-wide results and limits: A CD8+ phenotype characterized the disease-linked clones, which were relatively rare in peripheral blood.

TCRdb fed the 5' RACE reads into MiXCR, producing one record per CDR3 protein. The sample includes about 130,000 distinct CDR3 sequences, over 10% of them seen just once. This clonotype was recorded at least ten times. The antigen is undetermined. Material: blood, either unsorted or a sorted T cell fraction (not recorded which). The rearrangement links TRBV11-2 to TRBJ2-1; TRBD1 or TRBD2 may be the D gene (5 bases each). This receptor was taken from a female donor with ankylosing spondylitis or in good health (not recorded which). Here the CDR3 DNA reads TGTGCCAGCAGCTCCCTTGGGACCCTCGGCAATGAGCAGTTCTTC. Translated, it gives CASSSLGTLGNEQFF.